This TCR beta chain is drawn from a study of PD-L1 blockade in urothelial cancer. Study-wide background: Most patients, about 85% of the roughly 29, were males with bladder-origin cancer.

Only in-frame clones appear in the TCRdb table, and some are missing; sequencing was by immunoSEQ multiplex PCR. Of about 41,000 clones listed, about 85% are singletons. Time point here: peripheral blood 6 weeks after treatment start. The receptor was derived from an older man with urothelial cancer. Here the sequenced sample was PBMCs, taken around atezolizumab (anti-PD-L1) treatment.

CDR3: CASSAAARSYNEQFF. The CDR3 nucleotides read TGTGCCAGCAGCGCTGCTGCGAGGTCTTACAATGAGCAGTTCTTC. This rearrangement joins TRBV9 to TRBJ2-1, with no clear D. The germline V gene encodes CDR1 SGDLS and CDR2 YYNGEE. The CDR3 covers 15 residues. V was cut by 3 bases and J by 4 bases, with 14 bases left in between.